This paragraph covers one T cell receptor beta chain sequence. Its antigen is not known. These data are taken from a study of post-analysis software for immune sequencing data. Study information: Patients had relapsing-remitting, secondary progressive or progressive-relapsing multiple sclerosis; some lacked subtype. Study outcomes and limitations: Included in a set of five TRBV segments more frequent in patients than controls were TRBV5-6, TRBV5-1 and TRBV20-1. F-measure co-clustering was strong for batch-matched samples. Normalized Chao1 diversity in multiple sclerosis patients fell significantly below that of controls.

V was clipped by 2 bases and J by 4 bases; unmatched bases: 11. There are 18 residues in the CDR3. CDR1 and CDR2 from the germline V gene are SGHRS and YFSETQ. The TCR beta cDNA libraries contained unique molecular identifiers. It was from roughly 1.1 to 9.2 million T cells that some 470,000 cDNA molecules came. A single record per CDR3 protein comes from TCRdb applying MiXCR to the PCR reads. The sample has approximately 730,000 distinct CDR3 sequences, about 45% seen once. The TCR was taken from a girl aged 10-17 years with multiple sclerosis. The specimen was blood. This chain connects TRBV5-1 to TRBJ2-2; 10 nucleotides align to TRBD2. The CDR3 is CASSFTSSGSSVTGELFF. CDR3 coding DNA: TGCGCCAGCAGCTTTACGTCTAGCGGGAGTTCAGTCACCGGGGAGCTGTTTTTT.